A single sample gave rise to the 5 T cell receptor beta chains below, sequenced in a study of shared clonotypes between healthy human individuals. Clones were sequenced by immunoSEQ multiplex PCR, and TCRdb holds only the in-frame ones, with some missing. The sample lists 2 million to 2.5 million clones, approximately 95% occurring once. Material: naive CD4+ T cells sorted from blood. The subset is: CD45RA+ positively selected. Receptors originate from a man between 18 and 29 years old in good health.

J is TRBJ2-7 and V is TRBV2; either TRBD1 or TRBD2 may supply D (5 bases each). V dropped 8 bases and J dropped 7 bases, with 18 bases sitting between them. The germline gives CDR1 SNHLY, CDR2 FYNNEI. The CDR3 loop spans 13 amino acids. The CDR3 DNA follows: TGTGCCAGCGGAAGGGACCCTACGCAAGAGCAGTACTTC. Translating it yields CASGRDPTQEQYF. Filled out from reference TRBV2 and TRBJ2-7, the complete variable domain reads EPEVTQTPSHQVTQMGQEVILRCVPISNHLYFYWYRQILGQKVEFLVSFYNNEISEKSEIFDDQFSVERPDGSNFTLKIRSTKLEDSAMYFCASGRDPTQEQYFGPGTRLTVT.

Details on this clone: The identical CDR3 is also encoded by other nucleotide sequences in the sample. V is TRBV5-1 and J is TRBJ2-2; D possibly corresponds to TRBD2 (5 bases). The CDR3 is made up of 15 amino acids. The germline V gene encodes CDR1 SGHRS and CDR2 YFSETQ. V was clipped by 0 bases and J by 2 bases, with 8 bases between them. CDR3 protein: CASSLAEGNTGELFF. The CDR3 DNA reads TGCGCCAGCAGCTTGGCTGAGGGAAACACCGGGGAGCTGTTTTTT.

The CDR3 coding sequence is TGCGCCAGCAGCTTGGTGGGGGGAAGGAATGAAAAACTGTTTTTT. Protein: CASSLVGGRNEKLFF. The chain employs TRBV5-1 and TRBJ1-4; possibly TRBD1 for D (5 bases). Germline-derived CDR1 and CDR2 are SGHRS and YFSETQ. The CDR3 is made up of 15 amino acids. With 0 bases removed from V and 5 bases from J, the gap between germline ends came to 11 bases.

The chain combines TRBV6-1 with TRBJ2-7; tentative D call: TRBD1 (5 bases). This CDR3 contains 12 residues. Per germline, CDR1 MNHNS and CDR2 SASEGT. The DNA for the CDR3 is TGTGCTGCCTTGGGGCTGTCCTACGAGCAGTACTTC. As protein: CAALGLSYEQYF.

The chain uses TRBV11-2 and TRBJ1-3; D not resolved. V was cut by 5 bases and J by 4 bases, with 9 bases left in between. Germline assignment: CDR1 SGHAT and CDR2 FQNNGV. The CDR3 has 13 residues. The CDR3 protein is CASSLTLGNTIYF. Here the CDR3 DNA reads TGTGCCAGCAGCCTCACACTCGGAAACACCATATATTTT.